The 20 T cell receptor beta chains presented below share a single source sample, sequenced in a study of neurological immune-mediated disorders. Noted time point: longitudinal time-point 1 (baseline). TCRdb reprocessed the 5' RACE reads via MiXCR and lists one record per CDR3 protein. The top ten hold 9.5% to 10% of the sample, which has tens of thousands of distinct CDR3 sequences, roughly a tenth seen once. Sequenced: PBMCs. The source is a man in his thirties or forties in good health.

This clonotype was seen at least ten times. This chain links TRBV6-2 or TRBV6-3 with TRBJ1-5; possible D gene TRBD1, 5 bases. The CDR3 contains 15 residues. Trimming stripped 2 bases from V and 4 bases from J, with 12 bases between. Germline CDR1 and CDR2: MNHEY and SVGEGT. DNA for the CDR3: TGTGCCAGCAGTTACATTTCTCAGGGAAATCAGCCCCAGCATTTT. It encodes CASSYISQGNQPQHF.

At least ten counts were recorded for this clonotype. The CDR3 DNA follows: TGTGCCAGCAGTCCTCGTGTAGCGGCTCTCCAAGAGACCCAGTACTTC. This gives the protein CASSPRVAALQETQYF. The V and J genes are TRBV25-1 and TRBJ2-5; the D gene is possibly TRBD2 (6 bases). Between the trimmed V and J ends, which lost 5 bases and 1 base, there was a span of 17 bases. This CDR3 has 16 residues. The germline CDR1 and CDR2 sequences are MGHDK and SYGVNS.

This clonotype was found many times. This chain links TRBV7-9 with TRBJ2-1; 8 positions agree with TRBD1. V lost 4 bases to trimming and J lost 11 bases; unmatched junction nucleotides: 7. There are 13 residues in the CDR3. Germline V gives CDR1 SEHNR, CDR2 FQNEAQ (reference sequence). CDR3 DNA sequence: TGTGCCAGCAGCTCAAACACAGGGGGACAGCAGTTCTTC. Translation gives CASSSNTGGQQFF.

This clonotype has a count of ten or more. The chain couples TRBV28 to TRBJ2-3; 10 positions agree with TRBD2. Trimming removed 6 bases from V and 7 bases from J; junction bases left unmatched: 13. This CDR3 has 16 amino acids. The germline V gene has CDR1 MDHEN and CDR2 SYDVKM. The CDR3 DNA follows: TGTGCCAGCAGCACCAGCCAAGCGGGAGGGCTAAATACGCAGTATTTT. Translated: CASSTSQAGGLNTQYF.

This clonotype was seen at least ten times. V and J are TRBV9 and TRBJ1-1; no clear D gene. CDR3 size: 13 residues. Germline lookup yields CDR1 SGDLS and CDR2 YYNGEE. The V and J ends lost 0 bases and 7 bases respectively, with 10 bases between them. This CDR3 reads CASSVASSNEAFF. CDR3 nucleotide sequence: TGTGCCAGCAGCGTAGCCAGCTCCAATGAAGCTTTCTTT.

V gene TRBV2 combines with J gene TRBJ1-1; 9 positions match TRBD1. In germline, CDR1 is SNHLY, CDR2 FYNNEI. V was pared by 8 bases and J by 3 bases, with 7 bases of the junction left unmatched. This CDR3 has 14 amino acids. The CDR3 DNA is TGTGCCAGCCGCCGGGACAGGGCGGACACTGAAGCTTTCTTT. Translated, it gives CASRRDRADTEAFF.

There are many counts of this clonotype. The V gene is TRBV20-1, the J gene TRBJ2-1, with 8 bases fitting TRBD2. J lost 3 bases, V lost 0 bases, and 7 bases had no gene match. This CDR3 has 16 residues. Germline CDR1 is DFQATT and CDR2 is SNEGSKA (reference sequence). Written as DNA, the CDR3 is TGCAGTGCTAGAGACCCAGCGGGAGCCCTCTACAATGAGCAGTTCTTC. Its protein is CSARDPAGALYNEQFF.

At least ten counts were recorded for this clonotype. The genes are TRBV27 and TRBJ1-6; D unclear. The CDR3 extends over 14 amino acids. V gave up 2 bases and J gave up 2 bases, with 4 bases separating them. Germline V gene data show CDR1 as MNHEY and CDR2 as SMNVEV (reference sequence). DNA of the CDR3: TGTGCCAGCAGTTTAGGAACCTATAATTCACCCCTCCACTTT. Translation: CASSLGTYNSPLHF.

The sample holds many counts of this clonotype. The rearrangement joins TRBV5-1 to TRBJ2-7; TRBD2 might be the D (6 bases). Per germline, CDR1 SGHRS and CDR2 YFSETQ. The germline V and J ends were trimmed by 0 bases and 4 bases, with 11 bases remaining between them. The CDR3 is 14 amino acids. For the CDR3, the DNA is TGCGCCAGCAGCTTGGAACTAGCTGCATACGAGCAGTACTTC. It is translated as CASSLELAAYEQYF.

There are a few counts of this clonotype. The chain employs TRBV6-6 and TRBJ2-3; 10 bases fit TRBD2. Trimming cost V 0 bases and J 7 bases; bases outside gene matches: 7. Germline assignment: CDR1 MNHNY and CDR2 SVGAGI (reference sequence). This CDR3 comprises 16 residues. CDR3 bases: TGTGCCAGCAGTTACTCCGCTAGCGGGAGTGGGTATACGCAGTATTTT. Translation: CASSYSASGSGYTQYF.

The sample holds many counts of this clonotype. CDR3 protein: CASSLAYTTDTQYF. The CDR3 coding sequence is TGTGCCAGCAGCTTAGCGTACACGACAGATACGCAGTATTTT. V gene TRBV7-2 combines with J gene TRBJ2-3; D unclear. Germline V CDR1 and CDR2: SGHTA, FQGNSA. V was cut by 0 bases and J by 3 bases, with 7 bases left in between. CDR3 length: 14 residues.

In its sample, this clonotype was seen many times. The rearrangement links TRBV20-1 to TRBJ2-5, with unresolved D. Trimming cost V 6 bases and J 0 bases, with 14 bases left between them. There are 14 residues in the CDR3. Germline CDR1 is DFQATT and CDR2 is SNEGSKA (reference sequence). The DNA of the CDR3 is TGCAGTGCGACCGACGGCGAGTACCAAGAGACCCAGTACTTC. Its translation: CSATDGEYQETQYF.

This chain links TRBV6-6 with TRBJ2-2; D is uncertain. The CDR3 loop spans 14 amino acids. V gave up 0 bases and J gave up 4 bases, with 6 bases separating them. Germline V gene sequence: CDR1 MNHNY, CDR2 SVGAGI (reference sequence). The CDR3 is CASSYSLSTGELFF. The CDR3 region has the DNA TGTGCCAGCAGTTACTCGTTGAGCACCGGGGAGCTGTTTTTT.

This clonotype was recorded at least ten times. This chain joins TRBV5-1 and TRBJ2-1; no clear D gene. CDR1 and CDR2 (germline): SGHRS, YFSETQ. V lost 0 bases and J lost 7, with 8 bases in between. The CDR3 covers 13 residues. CDR3 sequence reads: CASSLVGENEQFF. As DNA, the CDR3 is TGCGCCAGCAGCTTGGTAGGAGAGAATGAGCAGTTCTTC.

Regarding this clonotype: At one end the junction does not follow the germline gene, possibly because of a read error. The gene calls are TRBV6-1 and TRBJ2-2; D is ambiguous. The germline gives CDR1 MNHNS, CDR2 SASEGT. CDR3 length equals 13 residues. The DNA of the CDR3 is TGTGCCAGCAATAAGGAGAACACCGTGGAGCTGTTTTTT. Its protein product is CASNKENTVELFF.

In its sample, this clonotype was seen many times. CDR3 protein: CAWSEGRVQFF. DNA of the CDR3: TGTGCCTGGAGTGAGGGTCGCGTGCAGTTCTTC. V and J are TRBV30 and TRBJ2-1; no definite D call. This CDR3 comprises 11 residues. In germline, CDR1 is GTSNPN, CDR2 SVGIG (reference sequence). Trimming cost V 1 base and J 12 bases, with 10 bases left between them.

This clonotype was counted many times. CDR3 amino acids: CSVGTSGSVYEQYF. CDR3 DNA sequence: TGCAGCGTTGGGACTAGCGGGAGTGTCTACGAGCAGTACTTC. This chain joins TRBV29-1 and TRBJ2-7; 13 nucleotides match TRBD2. Germline-derived CDR1 and CDR2 are SQVTM and ANQGSEA. CDR3 length equals 14 residues. With V trimmed by 4 bases and J by 3 bases, 3 bases remained unmatched.

The table lists this clonotype with many counts. CDR3 sequence (DNA): TGTGCCAGCAGCGCACCAGAGCAGGTTGGGGGGCCAGATACGCAGTATTTT. The encoded protein is CASSAPEQVGGPDTQYF. The V and J genes are TRBV7-9 and TRBJ2-3; possibly TRBD1 or TRBD2 for D (6 bases each). In germline, CDR1 is SEHNR, CDR2 FQNEAQ (reference sequence). This CDR3 has 17 residues. V dropped 5 bases and J dropped 4 bases, with 22 bases sitting between them.

This clonotype was counted many times. This CDR3 reads CASENWGLAETGELFF. CDR3 nucleotide sequence: TGCGCCAGCGAGAATTGGGGACTAGCGGAGACCGGGGAGCTGTTTTTT. The chain links TRBV5-1 to TRBJ2-2; 11 nucleotides line up with TRBD2. V shed 7 bases and J 5 bases; nucleotides not matched to a gene: 10. The CDR3 covers 16 residues. Germline V gene lookup returns CDR1 SGHRS and CDR2 YFSETQ.

This clonotype occurred many times. The chain uses TRBV28 and TRBJ1-1; D is ambiguous. Germline CDR1 and CDR2: MDHEN and SYDVKM. V dropped 5 bases and J dropped 5 bases, with 6 bases sitting between them. The CDR3 length is 11 residues. CDR3 loop: CASSKRTEAFF. The CDR3 DNA reads TGTGCCAGCAGTAAAAGGACTGAAGCTTTCTTT.